This TCR beta chain appears in the sequencing data of a study of monozygotic twins with cystic fibrosis. Assay used: immunoSEQ multiplex PCR; TCRdb lists only in-frame clones, some missing. The sample has around 27,000 clones, 96% seen once. Germline CDR1 and CDR2: SGHRS and YFSETQ. This CDR3 contains 15 residues. The V and J ends lost 5 bases and 5 bases respectively, with 19 bases between them. The specimen sequenced was blood. The V gene is TRBV5-1, the J gene TRBJ2-5; D possibly corresponds to TRBD2 (6 bases). The source is a girl aged 2 to 9 with cystic fibrosis. The CDR3 protein is CASRPGSGSWETQYF. The CDR3 DNA follows: TGCGCCAGCAGGCCAGGATCCGGGAGTTGGGAGACCCAGTACTTC.